These 32 T cell receptor beta chains originate from one sample sequenced in a study of cytomegalovirus exposure and HLA in healthy donors. The study ran its PCR with 60 Vbeta and 13 Jbeta primers. Produced via immunoSEQ multiplex PCR; TCRdb's table is partial and in-frame only. The table has 200,000 to 250,000 clones, 65% to 80% seen once. Sequenced material: PBMCs. The receptors come from a man in his fifties in good health and CMV-seronegative.

CDR3 sequence: CASSEDRVRETQYF. DNA of the CDR3: TGTGCCAGCAGTGAAGACAGGGTACGAGAGACCCAGTACTTC. The chain employs TRBV6-1 and TRBJ2-5; D possibly corresponds to TRBD1 (6 bases). Germline values: CDR1 MNHNS, CDR2 SASEGT. The V end lost 1 base, the J end lost 4 bases, and 10 bases lay between the germline ends. CDR3 size: 14 residues.

The chain recombines TRBV6-6 with TRBJ1-3; D unresolved. The CDR3 totals 13 residues. The germline gives CDR1 MNHNY, CDR2 SVGAGI (reference sequence). Trimming pared 8 bases from V and 0 bases from J, leaving 8 bases between. The CDR3 loop is CASAGLSGNTIYF. In DNA, the CDR3 is TGTGCCAGCGCGGGCCTCTCTGGAAACACCATATATTTT.

This clone has only a few counts. The V call is TRBV30, the J call TRBJ1-5; D is unresolved. CDR1 GTSNPN and CDR2 SVGIG come from the germline V gene (reference sequence). The CDR3 covers 15 residues. V was cut by 0 bases and J by 2 bases, with 11 bases left in between. CDR3 residues: CAWSVGRTGNQPQHF. The CDR3 DNA reads as TGTGCCTGGAGTGTAGGTCGCACAGGCAATCAGCCCCAGCATTTT.

CDR3 residues: CASSIRREDEQFF. CDR3 nucleotide sequence: TGTGCCAGTAGTATAAGGAGGGAGGATGAGCAGTTCTTC. The V and J genes are TRBV19 and TRBJ2-1, with D perhaps matching TRBD2 (6 bases). This CDR3 is built from 13 residues. The germline V gene encodes CDR1 LNHDA and CDR2 SQIVND (reference sequence). Trimming shortened V by 2 bases and J by 8 bases, and 10 bases separated the two germline ends.

The chain combines TRBV2 with TRBJ2-5; the D gene is possibly TRBD1 (6 bases). From germline, CDR1 is SNHLY and CDR2 FYNNEI. Deletions cut 5 bases from V and 4 bases from J, with 20 bases between. The CDR3 length is 16 residues. The CDR3 nucleotides are TGTGCCAGCAGTCCGACCGGGACACAAAAAGCAGAGACCCAGTACTTC. It specifies CASSPTGTQKAETQYF.

The chain recombines TRBV6-5 with TRBJ1-2, with D perhaps matching TRBD1 (5 bases). Germline values: CDR1 MNHEY, CDR2 SVGAGI. V shed 4 bases and J shed 1 base, with 13 bases lying between them. CDR3 length: 15 amino acids. DNA of the CDR3: TGTGCCAGCAGTTCAGGGAACCATTTTAACTATGGCTACACCTTC. This codes for CASSSGNHFNYGYTF.

The J gene is TRBJ2-7, the V gene TRBV5-1; 9 nucleotides agree with TRBD1. CDR1 SGHRS and CDR2 YFSETQ come from the germline V gene. V lost 4 bases and J lost 5; bases outside the gene matches: 13. The CDR3 is 16 residues long. CDR3 sequence reads: CASSRRLGTGRNEQYF. The CDR3 DNA follows: TGCGCCAGCAGCCGACGTCTAGGGACAGGGAGAAACGAGCAGTACTTC.

This chain connects TRBV27 to TRBJ1-6; 12 bases are a match to TRBD1. This CDR3 contains 17 residues. J gave up 5 bases and V 5 bases, and 7 bases lay outside the gene matches. The germline gives CDR1 MNHEY, CDR2 SMNVEV (reference sequence). The CDR3 bases are TGTGCCAGCAGTGCAAGGGGACAGGGGGCCAATAATTCACCCCTCCACTTT. Translation: CASSARGQGANNSPLHF.

The sample holds a few counts of this clone. This chain connects TRBV10-1 to TRBJ2-2; TRBD1 aligns across 7 bases. This CDR3 is 15 amino acids long. The junction had 8 bases not matched to a gene; V was cut back by 5 bases and J by 5 bases. Per germline, CDR1 WNHNN and CDR2 SYGVQD (reference sequence). The CDR3 loop is CASSSRQGVTGELFF. The CDR3 DNA reads TGCGCCAGCAGTTCCCGCCAGGGGGTGACCGGGGAGCTGTTTTTT.

In this sample, this clone turned up once. In nucleotides, the CDR3 is TGTGCCAGCAGCACGGGATTCCCCACCGGGGAGCTGTTTTTT. It encodes CASSTGFPTGELFF. V is TRBV7-3 and J is TRBJ2-2; D possibly corresponds to TRBD2 (5 bases). The V end was cut by 5 bases, the J end by 4 bases, with 11 bases between. Germline loops: CDR1 SGHTA, CDR2 FQGTGA. The CDR3 has 14 residues.

V and J are TRBV6-5 and TRBJ2-1; 13 bases agree with TRBD2. V trimming: 6 bases; J trimming: 10 bases; junction bases outside the gene matches: 6. Germline-derived CDR1 and CDR2 are MNHEY and SVGAGI. The CDR3 sequence is 14 residues long. The CDR3 region is CASRSLAGGGEQFF. The CDR3 DNA follows: TGTGCCAGCAGATCACTAGCGGGAGGGGGAGAGCAGTTCTTC.

This clone was seen only a few times. V gene TRBV25-1 combines with J gene TRBJ1-2, with D uncertain. Trimming shortened V by 0 bases and J by 10 bases, and 18 bases separated the two germline ends. Germline V gene data show CDR1 as MGHDK and CDR2 as SYGVNS. The CDR3 runs 15 residues. CDR3 nucleotides: TGTGCCAGCAGTGAATATGAGACACCCTCTGATTCCTACACCTTC. Translation gives CASSEYETPSDSYTF.

The gene calls are TRBV13 and TRBJ2-5; D ambiguous. The germline V gene encodes CDR1 PRHDT and CDR2 FYEKMQ (reference sequence). The V end lost 0 bases, the J end lost 4 bases, and 9 bases lay between the germline ends. The CDR3 contains 14 residues. CDR3 coding DNA: TGTGCCAGCAGCTTAGGGCTACTCCGAGAGACCCAGTACTTC. Protein product: CASSLGLLRETQYF. Combining the CDR3 with reference TRBV13 and TRBJ2-5 gives the whole variable domain AAGVIQSPRHLIKEKRETATLKCYPIPRHDTVYWYQQGPGQDPQFLISFYEKMQSDKGSIPDRFSAQQFSDYHSELNMSSLELGDSALYFCASSLGLLRETQYFGPGTRLLVL.

The CDR3: CASSPPGGQGGYTF. CDR3 DNA sequence: TGTGCCAGCTCACCACCGGGGGGACAGGGAGGCTACACCTTC. V and J are TRBV18 and TRBJ1-2; 9 bases are a match to TRBD1. The V gene end was trimmed by 0 bases and the J gene end by 8 bases; junction bases not matched to a gene: 4. Per germline, CDR1 KGHSH and CDR2 LQKENI. The CDR3 covers 14 residues.

The rearrangement joins TRBV7-9 to TRBJ2-3, with 8 bases fitting TRBD1. Germline loops: CDR1 SEHNR, CDR2 FQNEAQ (reference sequence). V shed 3 bases, J shed 5 bases, and the junction held 4 bases outside the gene matches. This CDR3 is built from 14 residues. CDR3 DNA sequence: TGTGCCAGCAGCTTGGTCACAGGGGGAGATACGCAGTATTTT. This sequence encodes CASSLVTGGDTQYF.

The chain couples TRBV27 to TRBJ2-1, with 9 bases identical to TRBD1. The CDR3 totals 18 residues. Trimming removed 2 bases from V and 1 base from J; junction bases left unmatched: 9. Germline assignment: CDR1 MNHEY and CDR2 SMNVEV (reference sequence). CDR3 protein: CASSLAGTGFGSYNEQFF. The CDR3 nucleotides read TGTGCCAGCAGTTTAGCCGGGACAGGGTTTGGGTCCTACAATGAGCAGTTCTTC.

The CDR3 nucleotides read TGTGCCAGCCACGAGATTCCCTACAATGAGCAGTTCTTC. Encoded protein: CASHEIPYNEQFF. The V gene is TRBV7-2, the J gene TRBJ2-1; D gene uncertain. Deletions cut 8 bases from V and 2 bases from J, with 10 bases between. Per germline, CDR1 SGHTA and CDR2 FQGNSA. The CDR3 has 13 amino acids. The complete variable domain, with remaining parts taken from reference TRBV7-2 and TRBJ2-1, reads GAGVSQSPSNKVTEKGKDVELRCDPISGHTALYWYRQSLGQGLEFLIYFQGNSAPDKSGLPSDRFSAERTGGSVSTLTIQRTQQEDSAVYLCASHEIPYNEQFFGPGTRLTVL.

This clone has only a few counts. This chain links TRBV7-3 with TRBJ2-7; 7 nucleotides align to TRBD1. Unmatched junction bases numbered 6, after V lost 5 bases and J lost 5 bases. This CDR3 has 13 amino acids. CDR1 and CDR2 (germline): SGHTA, FQGTGA. The CDR3 bases are TGTGCCAGCAGCCAGACAGGGTTGGACGAGCAGTACTTC. Amino acids: CASSQTGLDEQYF.

This clone was observed a few times. The chain has TRBV27 and TRBJ2-7; D possibly corresponds to TRBD2 (6 bases). V lost 5 bases to trimming and J lost 6 bases, with 20 bases between them. The germline V gene has CDR1 MNHEY and CDR2 SMNVEV (reference sequence). The CDR3 is 15 amino acids. DNA of the CDR3: TGTGCCAGCAGTGAAATAGGCGGGGCTCCCTCCGAGCAGTACTTC. Translation: CASSEIGGAPSEQYF.

The table lists this clone with a few counts. CDR3 nucleotides: TGTGCCAGCAGTATTAGCGGGAGGGGGAATGAGCAGTTCTTC. It specifies CASSISGRGNEQFF. This sequence joins TRBV6-5 and TRBJ2-1; 11 bases map to TRBD2. The CDR3 covers 14 residues. J gave up 7 bases and V 5 bases, and 4 bases lay outside the gene matches. In germline, CDR1 is MNHEY, CDR2 SVGAGI.

The chain is built from TRBV6-5 and TRBJ1-5; the D gene is possibly TRBD1 (5 bases). Germline V lookup: CDR1 MNHEY, CDR2 SVGAGI. V lost 6 bases and J lost 0, with 12 bases in between. This CDR3 contains 15 residues. The CDR3 spells CASSPGGGSNQPQHF. CDR3 coding DNA: TGTGCCAGCAGCCCCGGGGGGGGTAGCAATCAGCCCCAGCATTTT.

V and J are TRBV30 and TRBJ1-2, with D perhaps matching TRBD1 (6 bases). Germline assignment: CDR1 GTSNPN and CDR2 SVGIG (reference sequence). Trimming pared 7 bases from V and 8 bases from J, leaving 14 bases between. The CDR3 contains 11 residues. CDR3 sequence reads: CASRQGQGYTF. DNA for the CDR3: TGTGCCTCTCGTCAGGGGCAGGGCTACACCTTC.

The chain combines TRBV5-6 with TRBJ2-1; 10 bases are shared with TRBD2. V gave up 3 bases and J gave up 4 bases; unmatched junction bases: 10. The CDR3 totals 17 residues. The germline gives CDR1 SGHDT, CDR2 YYEEEE. CDR3 bases: TGTGCCAGCAGCTCGTCTTATGGAGCGGGAGGGTACAATGAGCAGTTCTTC. Protein product: CASSSSYGAGGYNEQFF. The full variable domain, rest sourced from reference TRBV5-6 and TRBJ2-1, is DAGVTQSPTHLIKTRGQQVTLRCSPKSGHDTVSWYQQALGQGPQFIFQYYEEEERQRGNFPDRFSGHQFPNYSSELNVNALLLGDSALYLCASSSSYGAGGYNEQFFGPGTRLTVL.

The rearrangement joins TRBV7-2 to TRBJ2-5, with D perhaps TRBD2 (6 bases). The end of the DNA is better explained by TRBJ2-7, so the J call may be wrong. Germline V lookup: CDR1 SGHTA, CDR2 FQGNSA. There are 14 residues in the CDR3. The CDR3 DNA is TGTGCCAGCAGCCTTCATAGCGGAACCTACGAGCAGTACTTC. Protein sequence: CASSLHSGTYEQYF.

This clone appeared once. The gene calls are TRBV7-9 and TRBJ2-7; 7 bases are a match to TRBD2. CDR3 length: 17 residues. V lost 1 base to trimming and J lost 3 bases; unmatched junction nucleotides: 12. Per germline, CDR1 SEHNR and CDR2 FQNEAQ (reference sequence). The CDR3 DNA is TGTGCCAGCAGCTTAGTTGTGAGCGGGAAGGGGAGCTACGAGCAGTACTTC. It encodes CASSLVVSGKGSYEQYF. Based on the CDR3 plus reference TRBV7-9 and TRBJ2-7, the full variable domain is DTGVSQNPRHKITKRGQNVTFRCDPISEHNRLYWYRQTLGQGPEFLTYFQNEAQLEKSRLLSDRFSAERPKGSFSTLEIQRTEQGDSAMYLCASSLVVSGKGSYEQYFGPGTRLTVT.

This clone was observed once. The CDR3 coding sequence is TGTGCCAGGGGATCGACAGGGGAGTTTTACAATGAGCAGTTCTTC. This sequence encodes CARGSTGEFYNEQFF. The V call is TRBV6-5, the J call TRBJ2-1, with 8 positions matching TRBD1. Germline V gene sequence: CDR1 MNHEY, CDR2 SVGAGI. The V segment lost 9 bases and the J segment 4 bases; nucleotides outside the gene matches: 11. The CDR3 is made up of 15 amino acids.

The chain recombines TRBV5-1 with TRBJ2-2; D is perhaps TRBD2 (6 bases). CDR1 is SGHRS, CDR2 YFSETQ, per germline. CDR3 length: 15 amino acids. The V end was cut by 5 bases, the J end by 4 bases, with 15 bases between. The CDR3 loop is CASRHASEGTGELFF. CDR3 coding DNA: TGCGCCAGCAGACATGCTAGCGAAGGCACCGGGGAGCTGTTTTTT.

The chain links TRBV5-5 to TRBJ1-2; 9 positions agree with TRBD1. The CDR3 covers 15 residues. CDR1 and CDR2 from the germline V gene are SGHKS and YYEKEE (reference sequence). Trimming removed 4 bases from V and 4 bases from J; junction bases left unmatched: 8. The CDR3 reads CASSTQGAGSYGYTF. The CDR3 DNA reads TGTGCCAGCAGCACACAGGGGGCTGGTAGCTATGGCTACACCTTC.

J is TRBJ2-2 and V is TRBV10-1; tentatively, D is TRBD2 (6 bases). Germline V gene sequence: CDR1 WNHNN, CDR2 SYGVQD (reference sequence). The CDR3 totals 17 residues. With 7 bases removed from V and 3 bases from J, the gap between germline ends came to 21 bases. The CDR3 loop reads CASNRRGPKRDTGELFF. The CDR3 nucleotides are TGCGCCAGCAATCGGCGGGGCCCTAAGAGGGACACCGGGGAGCTGTTTTTT.

V is TRBV7-2 and J is TRBJ2-3; the match to TRBD2 covers 10 bases. V shed 4 bases and J 4 bases; nucleotides not matched to a gene: 8. This CDR3 comprises 16 residues. CDR1 is SGHTA and CDR2 is FQGNSA in the germline V gene. In DNA, the CDR3 is TGTGCCAGCAGCTCGCTAGCGGGAGCAGCGGCAGATACGCAGTATTTT. Translation: CASSSLAGAAADTQYF.

The chain uses TRBV2 and TRBJ1-2, with 7 bases lining up with TRBD1. CDR1 and CDR2 (germline): SNHLY, FYNNEI. The CDR3 contains 14 residues. V gave up 5 bases and J gave up 3 bases; unmatched junction bases: 6. CDR3 sequence (DNA): TGTGCCAGCAGTCAGGGGGTGTTAGACTATGGCTACACCTTC. This encodes CASSQGVLDYGYTF.

This clone was observed a few times. The chain couples TRBV7-3 to TRBJ2-1, with TRBD2 matching over 8 bases. There are 16 residues in the CDR3. With 5 bases clipped from V and 5 bases from J, the junction kept 11 bases outside the gene matches. Germline V CDR1 and CDR2: SGHTA, FQGTGA. This CDR3 is CASSPRGRTRDNEQFF. The CDR3 bases are TGTGCCAGCAGCCCGCGCGGGAGGACCAGGGACAATGAGCAGTTCTTC.